This T cell receptor beta chain was captured in a study of blood T cell repertoires in COVID-19. Study at large: PBMCs, B-cell-depleted T cells, or T cells were the source of the cDNA or gDNA that made up the material.

Authors' analysis steps: Reference gene primer amplification in the assay estimated nucleated cell counts. Produced via immunoSEQ multiplex PCR; TCRdb's table is partial and in-frame only. That table supplies the V and J calls and clone size; D and trimming were determined from the DNA. The table includes some 270,000 clones, 70% to 90% detected once. Clinical history as reported by participants underpinned cohort assignment. Donors in Cohort 3 who had recovered were those with two negative PCRs, healthcare professional clearance, or resolution of their symptoms. The receptor was isolated from a woman aged 25-40 years who had recovered from COVID-19. Sequencing was performed on PBMCs or T cells enriched from blood (not recorded which).

CDR3 amino acids: CASSPTQGLSHGYTF. The CDR3 coding sequence is TGTGCCAGCAGCCCGACACAGGGCCTATCGCATGGCTACACCTTC. The chain couples TRBV7-9 to TRBJ1-2; a weak D match, TRBD1 (6 bases). Germline loops: CDR1 SEHNR, CDR2 FQNEAQ (reference sequence). This CDR3 has 15 amino acids. The V end was cut by 5 bases, the J end by 6 bases, with 19 bases between.